What follows is one T cell receptor beta chain and its context. Antigen unknown. The data originate from a study of CD8 T cells in acute hepatitis C reinfection. Study-level points and caveats: All groups preferentially used TRBV04 and TRBV06, which was not due to overrepresentation in the naive pool. Acute resolver, follow-up resolver and acute chronic samples had similar high diversity.

V lost 4 bases, J lost 1 base, and 6 bases lay in between. The CDR3 is 12 residues long. The germline CDR1 and CDR2 sequences are SGHKS and YYEKEE (reference sequence). Indicated time point: naive CD8 control sorted from an acute-time-point sample. Surface staining used CD3, CD8 and CD45RO, with dead cells excluded. TCRdb keeps only in-frame clones here, not all; method: immunoSEQ multiplex PCR. The sample lists around 36,000 clones, 80% to 90% occurring once. The source is a woman younger than 30 who spontaneously cleared hepatitis C infection. Sequencing was carried out using naive CD8+ T cells from PBMCs. The rearrangement joins TRBV5-5 to TRBJ2-7, with no clear D. Here the CDR3 reads CASSRESYEQYF. CDR3 nucleotides: TGTGCCAGCAGCAGGGAATCCTACGAGCAGTACTTC.